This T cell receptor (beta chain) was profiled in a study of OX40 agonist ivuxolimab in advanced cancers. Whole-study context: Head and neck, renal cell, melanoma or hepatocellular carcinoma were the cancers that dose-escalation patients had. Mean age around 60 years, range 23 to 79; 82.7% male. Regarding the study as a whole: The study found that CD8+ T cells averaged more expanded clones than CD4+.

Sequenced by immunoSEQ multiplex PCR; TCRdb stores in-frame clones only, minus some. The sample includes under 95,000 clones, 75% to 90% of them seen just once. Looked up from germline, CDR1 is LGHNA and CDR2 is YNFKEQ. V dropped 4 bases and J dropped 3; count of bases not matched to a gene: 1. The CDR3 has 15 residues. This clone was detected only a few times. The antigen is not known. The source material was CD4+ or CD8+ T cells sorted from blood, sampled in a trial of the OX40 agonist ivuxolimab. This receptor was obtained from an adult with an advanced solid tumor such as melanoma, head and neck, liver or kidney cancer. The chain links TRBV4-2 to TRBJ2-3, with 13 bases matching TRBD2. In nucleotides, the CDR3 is TGTGCCAGCAGCCCGGGACTAGCGGGAACAGATACGCAGTATTTT. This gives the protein CASSPGLAGTDTQYF.